Below, 14 T cell receptor beta chains from the same sample are listed, as sequenced in a study of blood T cell repertoires in COVID-19. Using immunoSEQ multiplex PCR, the repertoire was profiled, and TCRdb retains in-frame clones only, with some absent. The sample includes 120,000 or so clones, just under 85% of them seen just once. The sample was peripheral blood. These receptors came from a woman in her 50s with acute or convalescent COVID-19.

The chain uses TRBV7-2 and TRBJ1-2; a possible D gene is TRBD1 (6 bases). Trimming shortened V by 3 bases and J by 6 bases, and 11 bases separated the two germline ends. This CDR3 region has 13 residues. Germline V gene data show CDR1 as SGHTA and CDR2 as FQGNSA. CDR3 DNA: TGTGCCAGCAGCTTGAGGGGGAGAGATGGCTACACCTTC. Amino acids: CASSLRGRDGYTF.

This clone occurred once. The V and J genes are TRBV7-3 and TRBJ2-1; a possible D gene is TRBD2 (7 bases). Per germline, CDR1 SGHTA and CDR2 FQGTGA. The germline V and J ends were trimmed by 8 bases and 8 bases, with 22 bases remaining between them. This CDR3 spans 15 amino acids. The CDR3 DNA sequence: TGTGCCAGCTCATTAAGGGGGGGAGGTACAGATGAGCAGTTCTTC. This gives the protein CASSLRGGGTDEQFF. The entire variable domain, with the rest obtained from reference TRBV7-3 and TRBJ2-1, is as follows: GAGVSQTPSNKVTEKGKYVELRCDPISGHTALYWYRQSLGQGPEFLIYFQGTGAADDSGLPNDRFFAVRPEGSVSTLKIQRTERGDSAVYLCASSLRGGGTDEQFFGPGTRLTVL.

This sequence joins TRBV5-1 and TRBJ1-4; TRBD1 agrees at 8 bases. CDR1 and CDR2 (germline): SGHRS, YFSETQ. V shed 5 bases and J 4 bases; nucleotides not matched to a gene: 7. This CDR3 spans 15 amino acids. CDR3 protein: CASRSGQGFNEKLFF. The CDR3 DNA reads TGCGCCAGCAGGTCCGGACAGGGTTTTAATGAAAAACTGTTTTTT.

The chain is built from TRBV3-1 (or the pseudogene TRBV3-2) and TRBJ1-6, with 9 bases that match TRBD1. With 5 bases clipped from V and 7 bases from J, the junction kept 6 bases outside the gene matches. Germline CDR1 and CDR2: LGHDT and YNNKEL (reference sequence). The CDR3 contains 15 residues. This chain's CDR3 is CASSDRGNWNSPLHF. The CDR3 DNA is TGTGCCAGCAGCGACAGGGGGAATTGGAATTCACCCCTCCACTTT.

This chain connects TRBV12-3 or TRBV12-4 to TRBJ2-1; D remains ambiguous. Trimming removed 5 bases at V and 5 bases at J, with 10 bases between. CDR3 size: 13 residues. CDR3 in amino acids: CASSHSSHNEQFF. For the CDR3, the DNA is TGTGCCAGCAGTCACTCGTCCCACAATGAGCAGTTCTTC.

The V and J genes are TRBV20-1 and TRBJ1-5; possible D gene TRBD1, 6 bases. V was clipped by 3 bases and J by 6 bases, with 15 bases between them. CDR3 length equals 14 residues. Germline CDR1 reads DFQATT; CDR2 reads SNEGSKA (reference sequence). The CDR3 DNA reads as TGCAGTGCTAGTATGCAGGGGAACTCTCAGCCCCAGCATTTT. This codes for CSASMQGNSQPQHF.

This chain joins TRBV6-1 and TRBJ2-7, with 9 bases aligning to TRBD1. Germline V gives CDR1 MNHNS, CDR2 SASEGT. The CDR3 sequence is 16 residues long. Trimming at V came to 0 bases and at J to 3 bases, leaving 6 bases not matched to a gene. The CDR3 nucleotides are TGTGCCAGCAGTGAAGCGCAGCGGACAGGGGTCTACGAGCAGTACTTC. Translating it yields CASSEAQRTGVYEQYF.

The chain couples TRBV4-1 to TRBJ2-2; 10 bases agree with TRBD2. Trimming cost V 1 base and J 6 bases; bases outside gene matches: 17. Germline loops: CDR1 MGHRA, CDR2 YSYEKL. The CDR3 totals 20 residues. CDR3 sequence: CASSQVGVKRGGRKPGELFF. CDR3 sequence (DNA): TGCGCCAGCAGCCAAGTGGGGGTGAAGCGGGGGGGCCGCAAGCCCGGGGAGCTGTTTTTT.

This clone is a singleton in its sample. This chain connects TRBV6-5 to TRBJ2-7; D unclear. Germline V gene sequence: CDR1 MNHEY, CDR2 SVGAGI. This CDR3 region has 15 residues. Deletions cut 2 bases from V and 4 bases from J, with 15 bases between. For the CDR3, the DNA is TGTGCCAGCAGTTACGATCTGCGCTTGAAGTACGAGCAGTACTTC. It yields the protein CASSYDLRLKYEQYF.

The chain combines TRBV10-1 with TRBJ2-1; D may be TRBD2 (5 bases). V was shortened by 7 bases and J by 0 bases, with 13 bases between the two germline ends. This CDR3 spans 15 amino acids. CDR1 is WNHNN and CDR2 is SYGVQD in the germline V gene (reference sequence). The CDR3 protein is CASKSAVFSYNEQFF. The CDR3 DNA sequence: TGCGCCAGCAAATCAGCGGTGTTCTCCTACAATGAGCAGTTCTTC.

The CDR3 DNA sequence: TGTGCCAGCAGGGGACAGGGGATAGCTAACTATGGCTACACCTTC. It translates to CASRGQGIANYGYTF. This chain links TRBV6-5 with TRBJ1-2; 10 bases fit TRBD1. V gave up 6 bases and J gave up 0 bases; unmatched junction bases: 4. The CDR3 length is 15 residues. From germline, CDR1 is MNHEY and CDR2 SVGAGI.

The CDR3 nucleotides read TGTGCCAGCAGTTTATTGACAGGGAACACCGGGGAGCTGTTTTTT. Encoded protein: CASSLLTGNTGELFF. This rearrangement joins TRBV28 to TRBJ2-2, with D maybe TRBD1 (6 bases). The length of the CDR3 is 15 residues. The germline V gene has CDR1 MDHEN and CDR2 SYDVKM. V lost 1 base, J lost 1 base, and 7 bases lay in between.

V and J are TRBV5-1 and TRBJ2-3, with TRBD2 matching 8 bases. With 0 bases clipped from V and 1 base from J, the junction kept 4 bases outside the gene matches. The CDR3 is made up of 16 amino acids. The germline V gene encodes CDR1 SGHRS and CDR2 YFSETQ. CDR3 in amino acids: CASSLEAGGRTDTQYF. The CDR3 nucleotides read TGCGCCAGCAGCTTGGAGGCGGGGGGCCGCACAGATACGCAGTATTTT.

The chain recombines TRBV9 with TRBJ1-6, with D tentatively TRBD1 (6 bases). Germline CDR1 is SGDLS and CDR2 is YYNGEE. V lost 5 bases and J 0 bases, leaving 15 bases between the germline ends. This CDR3 has 17 residues. The CDR3 spells CASSAPGGDSYNSPLHF. For the CDR3, the DNA is TGTGCCAGCAGTGCCCCGGGGGGCGACTCCTATAATTCACCCCTCCACTTT.